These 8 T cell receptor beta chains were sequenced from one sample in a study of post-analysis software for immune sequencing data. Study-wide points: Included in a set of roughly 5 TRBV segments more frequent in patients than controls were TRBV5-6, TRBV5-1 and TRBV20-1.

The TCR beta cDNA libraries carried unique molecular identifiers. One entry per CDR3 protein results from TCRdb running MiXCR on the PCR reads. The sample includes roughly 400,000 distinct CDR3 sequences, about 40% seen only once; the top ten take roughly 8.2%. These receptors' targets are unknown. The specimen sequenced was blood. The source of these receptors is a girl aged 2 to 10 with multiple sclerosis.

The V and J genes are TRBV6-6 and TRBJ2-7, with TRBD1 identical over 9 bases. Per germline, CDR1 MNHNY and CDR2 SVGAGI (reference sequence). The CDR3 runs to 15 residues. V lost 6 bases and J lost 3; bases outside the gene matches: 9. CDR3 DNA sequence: TGTGCCAGCAGCCCACAGGGGGCCTCTTTCTACGAGCAGTACTTC. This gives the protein CASSPQGASFYEQYF.

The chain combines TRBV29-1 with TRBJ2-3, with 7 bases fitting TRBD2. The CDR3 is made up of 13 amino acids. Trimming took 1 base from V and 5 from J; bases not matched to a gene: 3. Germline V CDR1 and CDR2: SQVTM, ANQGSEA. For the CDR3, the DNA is TGCAGCGTTGAAGCGGGAGGACGAGATACGCAGTATTTT. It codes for CSVEAGGRDTQYF.

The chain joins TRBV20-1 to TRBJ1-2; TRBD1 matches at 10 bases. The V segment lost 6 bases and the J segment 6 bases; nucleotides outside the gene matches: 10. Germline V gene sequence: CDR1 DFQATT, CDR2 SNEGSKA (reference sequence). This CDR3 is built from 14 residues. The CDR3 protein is CSARQDRGSHGYTF. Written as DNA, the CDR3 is TGCAGTGCCCGTCAGGACAGGGGGAGCCATGGCTACACCTTC.

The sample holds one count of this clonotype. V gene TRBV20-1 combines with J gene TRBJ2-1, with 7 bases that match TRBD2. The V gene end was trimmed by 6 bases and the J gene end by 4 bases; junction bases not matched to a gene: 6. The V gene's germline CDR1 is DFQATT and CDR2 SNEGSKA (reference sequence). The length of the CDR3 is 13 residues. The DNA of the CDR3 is TGCAGTGCGAACCGGGGGGATTACAATGAGCAGTTCTTC. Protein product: CSANRGDYNEQFF.

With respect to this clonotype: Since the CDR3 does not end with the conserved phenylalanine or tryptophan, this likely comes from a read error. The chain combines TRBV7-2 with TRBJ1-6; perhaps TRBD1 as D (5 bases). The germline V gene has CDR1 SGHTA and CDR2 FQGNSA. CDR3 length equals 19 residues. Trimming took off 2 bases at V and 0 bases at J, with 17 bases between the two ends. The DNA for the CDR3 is TGTGCCAGCAGCTTACCCAATCGAGGGAGGGGCTCCTATAATTCACCCCTCCACTGT. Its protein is CASSLPNRGRGSYNSPLHC.

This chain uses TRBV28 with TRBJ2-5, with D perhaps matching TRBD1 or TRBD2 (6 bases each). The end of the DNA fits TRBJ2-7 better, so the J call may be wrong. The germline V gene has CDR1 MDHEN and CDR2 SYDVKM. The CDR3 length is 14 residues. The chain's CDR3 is CASSCCLRGGEQYF. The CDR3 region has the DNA TGTGCCAGCAGCTGCTGCCTCAGGGGAGGCGAGCAGTACTTC.

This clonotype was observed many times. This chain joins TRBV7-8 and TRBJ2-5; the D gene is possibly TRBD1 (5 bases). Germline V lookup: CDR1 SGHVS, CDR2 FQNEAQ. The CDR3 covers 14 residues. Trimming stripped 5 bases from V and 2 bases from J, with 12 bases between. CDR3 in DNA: TGTGCCAGCAGCCCCCCCTCAGGGCAAGAGACCCAGTACTTC. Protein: CASSPPSGQETQYF.

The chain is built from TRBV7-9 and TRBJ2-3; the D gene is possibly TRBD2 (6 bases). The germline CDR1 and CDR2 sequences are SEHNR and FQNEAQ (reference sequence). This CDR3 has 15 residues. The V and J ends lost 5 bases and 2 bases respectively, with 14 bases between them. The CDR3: CASSITSLSTDTQYF. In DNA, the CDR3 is TGTGCCAGCAGCATCACTAGCCTATCCACAGATACGCAGTATTTT.